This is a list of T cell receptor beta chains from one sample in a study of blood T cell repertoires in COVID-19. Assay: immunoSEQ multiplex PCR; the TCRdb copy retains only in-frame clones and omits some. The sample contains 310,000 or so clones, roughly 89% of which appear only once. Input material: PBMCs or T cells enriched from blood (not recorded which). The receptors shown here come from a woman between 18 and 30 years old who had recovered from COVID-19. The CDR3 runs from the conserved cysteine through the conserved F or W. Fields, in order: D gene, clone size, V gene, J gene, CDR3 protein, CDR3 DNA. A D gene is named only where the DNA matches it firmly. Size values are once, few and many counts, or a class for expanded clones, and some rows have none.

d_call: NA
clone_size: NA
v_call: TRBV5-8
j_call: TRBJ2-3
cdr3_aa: CASSLGSGEPTDTQYF
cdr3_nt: TGTGCCAGCAGCTTGGGGTCCGGGGAACCCACAGATACGCAGTATTTT

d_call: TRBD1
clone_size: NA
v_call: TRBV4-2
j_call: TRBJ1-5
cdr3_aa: CASSQDEDRASNQPQHF
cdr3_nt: TGTGCCAGCAGCCAAGATGAGGACAGGGCCAGCAATCAGCCCCAGCATTTT

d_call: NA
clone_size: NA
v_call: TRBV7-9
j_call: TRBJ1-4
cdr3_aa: CASSLVIQGYGEKLFF
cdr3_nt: TGTGCCAGCAGCTTAGTGATCCAGGGATATGGTGAAAAACTGTTTTTT

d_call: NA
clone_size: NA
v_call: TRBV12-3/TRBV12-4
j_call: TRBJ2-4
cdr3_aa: CASSSNSRVIQYF
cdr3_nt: TGTGCCAGCAGTTCCAACTCGCGGGTTATTCAGTACTTC

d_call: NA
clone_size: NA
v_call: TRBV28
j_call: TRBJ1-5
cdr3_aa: CASIQSGYSNQPQHF
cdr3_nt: TGTGCCAGCATTCAGTCTGGTTATAGCAATCAGCCCCAGCATTTT

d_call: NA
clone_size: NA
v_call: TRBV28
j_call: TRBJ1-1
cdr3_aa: CASSLRDDGRTEAFF
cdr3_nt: TGTGCCAGCAGTCTGCGGGATGACGGTCGCACTGAAGCTTTCTTT

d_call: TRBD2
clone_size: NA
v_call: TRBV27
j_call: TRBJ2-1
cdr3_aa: CASSLLAGEGDEQFF
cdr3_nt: TGTGCCAGCAGCTTACTAGCGGGAGAGGGGGATGAGCAGTTCTTC

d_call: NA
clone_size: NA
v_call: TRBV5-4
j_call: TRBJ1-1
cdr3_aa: CASSLERGKSLF
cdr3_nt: TGTGCCAGCAGCTTGGAGCGGGGTAAGTCTCTCTTT

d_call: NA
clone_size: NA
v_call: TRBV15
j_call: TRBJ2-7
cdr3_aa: CATSRGGSYEQYF
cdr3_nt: TGTGCCACCAGCAGAGGCGGCTCCTACGAGCAGTACTTC

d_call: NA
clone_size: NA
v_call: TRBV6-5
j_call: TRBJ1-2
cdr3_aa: CASSYSRGHLTGGYTF
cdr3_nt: TGTGCCAGCAGTTACTCCAGAGGACATCTAACGGGTGGCTACACCTTC

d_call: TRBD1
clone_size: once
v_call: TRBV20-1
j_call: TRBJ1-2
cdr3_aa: CSASAWDRVFDRF
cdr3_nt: TGCAGTGCTAGTGCATGGGACAGGGTATTTGACCGCTTC

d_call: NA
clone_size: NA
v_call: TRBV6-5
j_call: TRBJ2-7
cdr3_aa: CASSYSLYGLSYEQYF
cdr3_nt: TGTGCCAGCAGTTACTCGCTCTACGGACTTTCCTACGAGCAGTACTTC

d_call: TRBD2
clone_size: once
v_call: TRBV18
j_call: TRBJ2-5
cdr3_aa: CASSRSPAGQETQYF
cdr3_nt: TGTGCCAGCTCACGGTCGCCAGCGGGGCAAGAGACCCAGTACTTC

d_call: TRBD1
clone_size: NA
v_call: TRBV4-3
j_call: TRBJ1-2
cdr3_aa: CASSPDPGQVYGYTF
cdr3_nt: TGCGCCAGCAGCCCCGACCCGGGACAGGTCTATGGCTACACCTTC

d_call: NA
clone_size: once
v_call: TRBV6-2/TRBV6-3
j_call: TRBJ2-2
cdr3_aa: CASSLPQSRATGELFF
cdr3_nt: TGTGCCAGCAGCTTGCCTCAGTCGCGGGCCACCGGGGAGCTGTTTTTT

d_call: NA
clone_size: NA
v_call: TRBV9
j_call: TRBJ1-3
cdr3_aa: CASSVEGGGVGNTIYF
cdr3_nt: TGTGCCAGCAGCGTAGAGGGAGGTGGAGTTGGAAACACCATATATTTT

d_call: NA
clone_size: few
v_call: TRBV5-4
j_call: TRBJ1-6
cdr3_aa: CASSLGSPDTSSPLHF
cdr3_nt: TGTGCCAGCAGCTTGGGCAGTCCGGACACGTCTTCACCCCTCCACTTT

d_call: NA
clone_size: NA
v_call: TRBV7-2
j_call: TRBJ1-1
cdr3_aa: CASSLGSLLRGTEAFF
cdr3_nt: TGTGCCAGCAGCTTAGGGTCCCTACTACGTGGCACTGAAGCTTTCTTT

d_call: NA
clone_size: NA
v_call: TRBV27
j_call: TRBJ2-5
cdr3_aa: CASSLSSGVETQYF
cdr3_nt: TGTGCCAGCAGTTTAAGCTCAGGGGTAGAGACCCAGTACTTC

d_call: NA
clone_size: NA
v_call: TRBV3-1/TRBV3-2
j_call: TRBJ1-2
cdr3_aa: CASSQSTRGGNFNYGYTF
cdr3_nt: TGTGCCAGCAGCCAATCTACCAGAGGAGGGAATTTCAACTATGGCTACACCTTC

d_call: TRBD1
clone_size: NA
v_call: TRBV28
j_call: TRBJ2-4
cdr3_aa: CASSLLQGNIQYF
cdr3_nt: TGTGCCAGCAGTTTATTACAGGGGAACATTCAGTACTTC

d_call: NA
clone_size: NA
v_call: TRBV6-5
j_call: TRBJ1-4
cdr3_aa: CASSYETGNEKLFF
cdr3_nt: TGTGCCAGCAGTTATGAGACGGGGAATGAAAAACTGTTTTTT

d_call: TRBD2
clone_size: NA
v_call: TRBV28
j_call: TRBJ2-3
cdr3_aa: CASSPSGRSDTQYF
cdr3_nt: TGTGCCAGCAGCCCTAGCGGGAGGTCAGATACGCAGTATTTT

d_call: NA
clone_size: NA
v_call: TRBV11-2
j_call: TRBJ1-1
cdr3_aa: CASSSTGPTEAFF
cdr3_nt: TGTGCCAGCAGCTCCACAGGGCCCACTGAAGCTTTCTTT

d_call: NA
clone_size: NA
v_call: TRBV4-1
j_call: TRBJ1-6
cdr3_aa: CASSQGDNSPLHF
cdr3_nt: TGCGCCAGCAGCCAGGGCGATAATTCACCCCTCCACTTT

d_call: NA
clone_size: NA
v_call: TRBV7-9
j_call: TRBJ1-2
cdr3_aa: CASSLDLGGRGYTF
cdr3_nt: TGTGCCAGCAGCTTAGACCTCGGGGGTCGGGGCTACACCTTC

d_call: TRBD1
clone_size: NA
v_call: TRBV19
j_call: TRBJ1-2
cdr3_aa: CASSPPLTGDRAYGYTF
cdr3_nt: TGTGCCAGTAGTCCCCCGCTAACAGGGGACCGGGCCTATGGCTACACCTTC

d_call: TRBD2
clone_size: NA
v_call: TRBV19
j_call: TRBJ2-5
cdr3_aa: CASSISRGRAGTQYF
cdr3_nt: TGTGCCAGTAGTATATCCCGGGGGAGGGCCGGGACCCAGTACTTC

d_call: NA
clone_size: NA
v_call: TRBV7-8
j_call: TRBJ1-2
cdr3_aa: CASSLDGQGGYGYTF
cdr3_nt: TGTGCCAGCAGCTTAGATGGGCAGGGAGGCTATGGCTACACCTTC

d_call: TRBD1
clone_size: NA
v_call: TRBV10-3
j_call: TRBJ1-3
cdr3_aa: CAISARQGRAGNTIYF
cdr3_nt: TGTGCCATCAGTGCCCGACAGGGACGTGCCGGAAACACCATATATTTT

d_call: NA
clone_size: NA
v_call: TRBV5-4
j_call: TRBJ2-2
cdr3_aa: CASSLTGHTGELFF
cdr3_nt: TGTGCCAGCAGCTTGACAGGGCACACCGGGGAGCTGTTTTTT

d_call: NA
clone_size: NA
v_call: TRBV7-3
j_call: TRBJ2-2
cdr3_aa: CASSPLRTRNTGELFF
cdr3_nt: TGTGCCAGCAGCCCCCTTCGGACACGCAACACCGGGGAGCTGTTTTTT

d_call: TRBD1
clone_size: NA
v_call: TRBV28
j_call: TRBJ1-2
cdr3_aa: CASSPRGRGGYTF
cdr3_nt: TGTGCCAGCAGTCCCAGGGGGCGCGGTGGCTACACCTTC

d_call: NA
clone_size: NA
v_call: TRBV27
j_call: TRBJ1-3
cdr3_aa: CASRGADSSGNTIYF
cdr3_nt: TGTGCCAGCAGGGGGGCGGATAGCTCTGGAAACACCATATATTTT

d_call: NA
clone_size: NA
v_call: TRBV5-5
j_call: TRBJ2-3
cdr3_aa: CASSPGVDTQYF
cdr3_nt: TGTGCCAGCAGCCCAGGGGTAGATACGCAGTATTTT

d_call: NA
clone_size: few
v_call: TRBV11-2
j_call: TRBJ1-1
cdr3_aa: CASSLDRDTEAFF
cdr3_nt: TGTGCCAGCAGCTTAGATCGGGACACTGAAGCTTTCTTT

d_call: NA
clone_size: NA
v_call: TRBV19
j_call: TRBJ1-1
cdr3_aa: CASSTLPGNTEAFF
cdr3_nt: TGTGCCAGTAGTACCCTCCCGGGGAACACTGAAGCTTTCTTT

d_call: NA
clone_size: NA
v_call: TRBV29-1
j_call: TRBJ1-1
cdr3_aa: CSATEAGALTEAFF
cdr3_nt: TGCAGCGCGACGGAGGCAGGGGCCCTCACTGAAGCTTTCTTT

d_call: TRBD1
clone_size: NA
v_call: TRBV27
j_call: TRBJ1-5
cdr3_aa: CASSLTGGTGNQPQHF
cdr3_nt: TGTGCCAGCAGTTTGACAGGGGGCACAGGCAATCAGCCCCAGCATTTT

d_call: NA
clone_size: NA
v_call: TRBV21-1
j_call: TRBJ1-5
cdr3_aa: CASSKKRRIHVNQPQHF
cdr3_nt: TGTGCCAGCAGCAAAAAGAGAAGAATTCACGTCAATCAGCCCCAGCATTTT

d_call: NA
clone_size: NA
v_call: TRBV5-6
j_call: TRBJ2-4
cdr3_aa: CASSLSQPGNIQYF
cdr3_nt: TGTGCCAGCAGTTTATCGCAGCCGGGTAACATTCAGTACTTC

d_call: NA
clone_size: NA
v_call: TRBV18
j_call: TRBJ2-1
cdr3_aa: CASSPGGKGYNEQFF
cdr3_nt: TGTGCCAGCTCACCAGGGGGCAAGGGTTACAATGAGCAGTTCTTC

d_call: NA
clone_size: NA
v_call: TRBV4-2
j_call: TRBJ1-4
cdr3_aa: CASSQDGKPRAEKLFF
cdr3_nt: TGTGCCAGCAGCCAAGATGGGAAGCCGAGGGCTGAAAAACTGTTTTTT

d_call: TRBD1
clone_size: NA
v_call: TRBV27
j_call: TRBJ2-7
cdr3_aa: CASSRDRTYEQYF
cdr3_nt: TGTGCCAGCAGCCGGGACAGAACCTACGAGCAGTACTTC

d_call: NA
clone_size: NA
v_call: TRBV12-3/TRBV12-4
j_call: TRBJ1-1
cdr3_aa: CASSLKRRGAFF
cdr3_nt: TGTGCCAGCAGTTTAAAGCGGCGAGGAGCTTTCTTT

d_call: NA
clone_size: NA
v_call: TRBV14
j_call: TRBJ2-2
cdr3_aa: CASSQMRRAGELFF
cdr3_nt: TGTGCCAGCAGCCAAATGAGGAGGGCCGGGGAGCTGTTTTTT

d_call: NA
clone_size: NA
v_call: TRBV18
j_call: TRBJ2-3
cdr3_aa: CASSPSRETTDTQYF
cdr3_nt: TGTGCCAGCTCACCCTCCCGAGAAACCACAGATACGCAGTATTTT

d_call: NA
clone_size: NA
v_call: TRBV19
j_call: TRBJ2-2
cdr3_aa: CASSMSPYTGELFF
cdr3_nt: TGTGCCAGTAGTATGTCTCCGTACACCGGGGAGCTGTTTTTT

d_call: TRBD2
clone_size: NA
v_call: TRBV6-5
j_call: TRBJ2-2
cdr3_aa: CASSVTSGRSGELFF
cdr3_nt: TGTGCCAGCAGCGTGACTAGCGGGAGGTCCGGGGAGCTGTTTTTT

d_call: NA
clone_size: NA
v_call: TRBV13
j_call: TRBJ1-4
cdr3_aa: CASSFRGMSNEKLFF
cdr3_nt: TGTGCCAGCAGCTTCCGCGGCATGAGTAATGAAAAACTGTTTTTT

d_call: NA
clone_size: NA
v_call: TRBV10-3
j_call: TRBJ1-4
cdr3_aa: CATSMDKKLFF
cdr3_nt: TGTGCCACCTCCATGGACAAAAAACTGTTTTTT

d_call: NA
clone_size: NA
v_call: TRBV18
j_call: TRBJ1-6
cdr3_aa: CASSPQPYNSPLHF
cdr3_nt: TGTGCCAGCTCACCACAGCCCTATAATTCACCCCTCCACTTT

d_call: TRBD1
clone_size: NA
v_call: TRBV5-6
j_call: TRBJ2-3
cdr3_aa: CASSTGQLRTDTQYF
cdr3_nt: TGTGCCAGCAGCACGGGACAGTTACGCACAGATACGCAGTATTTT

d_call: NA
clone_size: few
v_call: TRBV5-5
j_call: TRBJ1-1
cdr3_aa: CASSVRVSGNTEAFF
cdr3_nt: TGTGCCAGCAGCGTCAGGGTCTCGGGGAACACTGAAGCTTTCTTT

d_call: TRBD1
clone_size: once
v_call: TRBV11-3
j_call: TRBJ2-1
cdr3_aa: CASSSGQGSYNEQFF
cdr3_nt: TGTGCCAGCAGCTCCGGACAGGGATCCTACAATGAGCAGTTCTTC

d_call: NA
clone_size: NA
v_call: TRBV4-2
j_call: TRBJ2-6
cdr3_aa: CASSQDPPGHIGSGANVLTF
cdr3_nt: TGTGCCAGCAGCCAAGATCCCCCGGGACATATCGGCTCTGGGGCCAACGTCCTGACTTTC

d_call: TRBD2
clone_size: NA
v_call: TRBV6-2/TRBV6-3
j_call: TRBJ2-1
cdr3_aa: CASSYSTTSGRNEQFF
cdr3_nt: TGTGCCAGCAGTTACTCGACGACTAGCGGGAGAAATGAGCAGTTCTTC